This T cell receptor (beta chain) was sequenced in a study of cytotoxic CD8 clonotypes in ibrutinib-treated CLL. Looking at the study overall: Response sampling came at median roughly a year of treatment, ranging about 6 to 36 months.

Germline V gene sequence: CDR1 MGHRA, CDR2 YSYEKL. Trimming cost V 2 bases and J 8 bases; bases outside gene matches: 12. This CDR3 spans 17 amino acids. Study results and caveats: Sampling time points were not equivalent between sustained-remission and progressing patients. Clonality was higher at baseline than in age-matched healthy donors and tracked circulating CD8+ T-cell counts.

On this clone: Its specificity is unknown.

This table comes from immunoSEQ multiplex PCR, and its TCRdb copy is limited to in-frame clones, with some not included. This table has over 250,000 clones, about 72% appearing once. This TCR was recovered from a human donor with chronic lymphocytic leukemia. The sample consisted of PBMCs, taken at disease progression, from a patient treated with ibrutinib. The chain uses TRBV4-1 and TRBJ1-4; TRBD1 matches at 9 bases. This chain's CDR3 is CASSQIGWGQGREKLFF. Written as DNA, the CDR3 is TGCGCCAGCAGCCAAATTGGCTGGGGACAGGGTCGGGAAAAACTGTTTTTT.